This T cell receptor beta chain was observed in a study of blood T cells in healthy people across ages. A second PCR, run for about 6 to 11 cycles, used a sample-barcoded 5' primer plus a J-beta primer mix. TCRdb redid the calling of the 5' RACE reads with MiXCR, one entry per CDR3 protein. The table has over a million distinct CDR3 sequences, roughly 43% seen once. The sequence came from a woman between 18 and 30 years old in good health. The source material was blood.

CDR3 DNA sequence: TGTGCCAGCAGCACCGAGGGGGCTGGCACTGAAGCTTTCTTT. Translating it yields CASSTEGAGTEAFF. The V and J genes are TRBV5-6 and TRBJ1-1; 7 bases agree with TRBD1. Germline CDR1 and CDR2: SGHDT and YYEEEE. This CDR3 is 14 amino acids long. The trim removed 4 bases at V and 4 bases at J, leaving 7 bases unmatched. The full variable domain, in which reference TRBV5-6 and TRBJ1-1 provide the parts outside the CDR3, is DAGVTQSPTHLIKTRGQQVTLRCSPKSGHDTVSWYQQALGQGPQFIFQYYEEEERQRGNFPDRFSGHQFPNYSSELNVNALLLGDSALYLCASSTEGAGTEAFFGQGTRLTVV.